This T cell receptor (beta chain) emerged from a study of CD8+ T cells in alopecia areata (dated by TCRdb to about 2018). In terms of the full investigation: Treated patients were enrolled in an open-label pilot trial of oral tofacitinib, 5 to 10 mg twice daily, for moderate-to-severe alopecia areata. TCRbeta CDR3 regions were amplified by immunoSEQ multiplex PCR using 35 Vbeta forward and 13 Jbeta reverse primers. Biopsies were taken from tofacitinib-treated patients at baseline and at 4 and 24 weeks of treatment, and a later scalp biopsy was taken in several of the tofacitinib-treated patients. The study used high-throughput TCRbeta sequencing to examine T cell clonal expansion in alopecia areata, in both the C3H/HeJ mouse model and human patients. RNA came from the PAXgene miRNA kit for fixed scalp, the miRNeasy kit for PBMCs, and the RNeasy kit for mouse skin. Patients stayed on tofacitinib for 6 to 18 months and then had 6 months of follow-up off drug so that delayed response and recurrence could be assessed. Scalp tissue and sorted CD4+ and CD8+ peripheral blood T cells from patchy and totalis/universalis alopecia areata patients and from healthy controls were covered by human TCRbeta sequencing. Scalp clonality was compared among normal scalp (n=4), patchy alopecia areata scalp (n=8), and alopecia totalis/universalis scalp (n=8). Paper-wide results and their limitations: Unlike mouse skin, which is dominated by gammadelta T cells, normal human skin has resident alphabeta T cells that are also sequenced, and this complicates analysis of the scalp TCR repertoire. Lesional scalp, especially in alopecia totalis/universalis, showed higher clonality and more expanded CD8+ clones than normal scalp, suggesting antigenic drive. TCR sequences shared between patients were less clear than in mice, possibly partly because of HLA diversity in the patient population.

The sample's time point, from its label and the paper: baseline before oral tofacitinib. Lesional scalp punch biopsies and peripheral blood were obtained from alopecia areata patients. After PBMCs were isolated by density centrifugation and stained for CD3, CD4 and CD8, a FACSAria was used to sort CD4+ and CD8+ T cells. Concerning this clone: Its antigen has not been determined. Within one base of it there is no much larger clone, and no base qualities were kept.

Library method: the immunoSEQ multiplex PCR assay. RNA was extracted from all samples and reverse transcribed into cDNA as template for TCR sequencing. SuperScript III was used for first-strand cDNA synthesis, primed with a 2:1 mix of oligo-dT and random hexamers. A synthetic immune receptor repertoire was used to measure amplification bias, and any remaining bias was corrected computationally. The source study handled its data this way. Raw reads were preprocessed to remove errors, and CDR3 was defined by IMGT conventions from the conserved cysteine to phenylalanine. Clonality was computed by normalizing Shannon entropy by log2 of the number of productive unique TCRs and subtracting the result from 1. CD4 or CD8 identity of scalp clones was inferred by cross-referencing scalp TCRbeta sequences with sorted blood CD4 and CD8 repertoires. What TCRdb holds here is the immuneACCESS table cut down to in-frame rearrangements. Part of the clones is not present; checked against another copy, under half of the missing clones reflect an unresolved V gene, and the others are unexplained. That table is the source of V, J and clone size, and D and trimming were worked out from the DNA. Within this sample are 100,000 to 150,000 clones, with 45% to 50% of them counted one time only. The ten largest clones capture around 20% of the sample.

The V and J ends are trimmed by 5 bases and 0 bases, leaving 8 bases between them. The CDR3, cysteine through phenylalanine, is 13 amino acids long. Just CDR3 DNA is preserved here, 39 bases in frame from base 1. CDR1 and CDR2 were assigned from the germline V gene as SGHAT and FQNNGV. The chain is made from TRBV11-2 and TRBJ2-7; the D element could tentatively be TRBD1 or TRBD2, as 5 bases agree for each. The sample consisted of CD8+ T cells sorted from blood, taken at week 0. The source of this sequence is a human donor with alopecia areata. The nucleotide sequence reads TGTGCCAGCAGCCGAGGGACCTCCTACGAGCAGTACTTC. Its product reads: CASSRGTSYEQYF. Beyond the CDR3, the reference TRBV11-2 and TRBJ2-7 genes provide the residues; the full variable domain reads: EAGVAQSPRYKIIEKRQSVAFWCNPISGHATLYWYQQILGQGPKLLIQFQNNGVVDDSQLPKDRFSAERLKGVDSTLKIQPAKLEDSAVYLCASSRGTSYEQYFGPGTRLTVT.